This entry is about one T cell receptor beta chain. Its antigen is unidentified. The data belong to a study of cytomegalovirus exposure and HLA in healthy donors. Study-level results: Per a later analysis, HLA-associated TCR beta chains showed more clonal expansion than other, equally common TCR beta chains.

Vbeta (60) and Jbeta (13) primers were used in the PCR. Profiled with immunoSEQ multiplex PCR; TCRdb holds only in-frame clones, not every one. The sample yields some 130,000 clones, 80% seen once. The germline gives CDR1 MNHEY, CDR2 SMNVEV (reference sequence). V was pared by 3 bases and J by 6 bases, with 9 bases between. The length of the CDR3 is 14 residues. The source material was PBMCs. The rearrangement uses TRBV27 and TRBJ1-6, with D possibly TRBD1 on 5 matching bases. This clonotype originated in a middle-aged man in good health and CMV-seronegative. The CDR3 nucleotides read TGTGCCAGCAGTTTGGACGGGGGTAATTCACCCCTCCACTTT. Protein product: CASSLDGGNSPLHF.